These 14 T cell receptor beta chains were sequenced from one sample in a study of blood T cell repertoires in COVID-19 (dated by TCRdb to the early 2020s). The library was produced with the immunoSEQ multiplex PCR assay. This is the immuneACCESS table as TCRdb keeps it, with only in-frame sequences that have V and J called. A part of the clones is gone; compared with another copy, unresolved V genes explain less than half, and the rest is unexplained. In this sample the table shows 250,000 to 300,000 clones, approximately 82% of which occur a single time. Together, the top ten hold 4.5% to 6% of the sample. Source material: PBMCs or T cells enriched from blood (not recorded which). These receptors all come from a man aged 35 to 55 who had been exposed to COVID-19.

This clone came up many times. The chain couples TRBV19 to TRBJ2-7; 8 positions match TRBD1. V shed 5 bases and J 4 bases; nucleotides not matched to a gene: 10. Germline CDR1 reads LNHDA; CDR2 reads SQIVND (reference sequence). This CDR3 region has 15 residues. The CDR3 DNA follows: TGTGCCAGTAGTGTCGGGACAGGTTATTTATACGAGCAGTACTTC. It is translated as CASSVGTGYLYEQYF.

The chain employs TRBV7-2 and TRBJ2-7, with 7 bases matching TRBD1. CDR1 and CDR2 from the germline V gene are SGHTA and FQGNSA. The CDR3 has 15 amino acids. V lost 1 base to trimming and J lost 5 bases; unmatched junction nucleotides: 8. CDR3 sequence: CASSLEATGSHEQYF. The CDR3, as DNA: TGTGCCAGCAGCTTAGAGGCGACAGGGTCCCACGAGCAGTACTTC.

This clone was observed a few times. J is TRBJ1-2 and V is TRBV19; D is undetermined. The V and J ends lost 3 bases and 5 bases respectively, with 13 bases between them. The CDR3 spans 14 residues. Germline CDR1 reads LNHDA; CDR2 reads SQIVND (reference sequence). The CDR3 DNA is TGTGCCAGTAGTATGTCTAACAGCCAATATGGCTACACCTTC. It translates to CASSMSNSQYGYTF.

This chain joins TRBV7-6 and TRBJ1-4; 9 positions agree with TRBD1. There are 16 residues in the CDR3. From germline, CDR1 is SGHVS and CDR2 FNYEAQ. The V segment lost 3 bases and the J segment 0 bases; nucleotides outside the gene matches: 2. DNA for the CDR3: TGTGCCAGCAGCTTTACAGGGGGCACAACTAATGAAAAACTGTTTTTT. Translating gives CASSFTGGTTNEKLFF.

The rearrangement links TRBV6-1 to TRBJ2-1; tentative D call: TRBD2 (6 bases). The CDR3 totals 15 residues. V lost 3 bases and J lost 2, with 11 bases in between. Germline-derived CDR1 and CDR2 are MNHNS and SASEGT. The CDR3 loop is CASSEGLPPYNEQFF. For the CDR3, the DNA is TGTGCCAGCAGTGAGGGACTGCCCCCCTACAATGAGCAGTTCTTC.

The rearrangement uses TRBV4-2 and TRBJ2-2, with D possibly TRBD2 on 6 matching bases. V lost 5 bases and J 0 bases, leaving 10 bases between the germline ends. CDR3 length: 15 amino acids. Looked up from germline, CDR1 is LGHNA and CDR2 is YNFKEQ. For the CDR3, the DNA is TGTGCCAGCAGCTCCGGGACTTCGAACACCGGGGAGCTGTTTTTT. Residues: CASSSGTSNTGELFF.

In its sample, this clone was seen once. V is TRBV6-5 and J is TRBJ1-1; a weak D match, TRBD1 (5 bases). Between the trimmed V and J ends, which lost 6 bases and 1 base, there was a span of 12 bases. Germline CDR1 is MNHEY and CDR2 is SVGAGI. The CDR3 is 14 residues long. The CDR3 protein is CASRLGEENTEAFF. The CDR3 nucleotides are TGTGCCAGCAGATTGGGGGAGGAGAACACTGAAGCTTTCTTT.

This chain uses TRBV2 with TRBJ2-5; the D gene is possibly TRBD2 (6 bases). The ends were cut back, 8 bases at V and 2 bases at J, with 9 bases in the middle. The CDR3 length is 12 residues. CDR1 is SNHLY, CDR2 FYNNEI, per germline. The CDR3 bases are TGTGCCAGCGGGACTTTACAAGAGACCCAGTACTTC. It yields the protein CASGTLQETQYF.

The genes are TRBV14 and TRBJ2-3, with 8 bases that match TRBD2. CDR1 is SGHDN, CDR2 FVKESK, per germline. This CDR3 is built from 14 residues. Losses at the gene ends were 3 bases for V and 13 bases for J; bases not matched to a gene: 12. CDR3 region: CASSQGLAGARKYF. The CDR3 DNA reads as TGTGCCAGCAGCCAGGGTCTAGCGGGTGCTCGAAAGTATTTT. The full variable domain, in which reference TRBV14 and TRBJ2-3 provide the parts outside the CDR3, is EAGVTQFPSHSVIEKGQTVTLRCDPISGHDNLYWYRRVMGKEIKFLLHFVKESKQDESGMPNNRFLAERTGGTYSTLKVQPAELEDSGVYFCASSQGLAGARKYFGPGTRLTVL.

The V gene is TRBV9, the J gene TRBJ2-7, with D tentatively TRBD1 (5 bases). This CDR3 comprises 16 residues. In germline, CDR1 is SGDLS, CDR2 YYNGEE. Trimming pared 0 bases from V and 0 bases from J, leaving 13 bases between. CDR3 coding DNA: TGTGCCAGCAGCGTAGGCTCGGACATCTTCTCCTACGAGCAGTACTTC. Translating it yields CASSVGSDIFSYEQYF.

With regard to this clone: The sample contains more than one DNA sequence encoding this CDR3. This chain connects TRBV18 to TRBJ1-1; possibly TRBD1 for D (6 bases). Trimming took 3 bases from V and 7 from J, leaving 9 bases between them. CDR1 KGHSH and CDR2 LQKENI come from the germline V gene. This CDR3 has 12 amino acids. CDR3: CASSPLQGEAFF. The DNA of the CDR3 is TGTGCCAGCTCACCGCTACAGGGTGAAGCTTTCTTT.

The chain is built from TRBV3-1 (or the pseudogene TRBV3-2) and TRBJ2-2; 8 positions match TRBD1. The junction had 6 bases not matched to a gene; V was cut back by 3 bases and J by 6 bases. Germline lookup yields CDR1 LGHDT and CDR2 YNNKEL (reference sequence). This CDR3 has 15 residues. CDR3 amino acids: CASSHRQGSSGELFF. The CDR3 DNA follows: TGTGCCAGCAGCCACCGACAGGGGTCATCCGGGGAGCTGTTTTTT.

This clone was seen once. The CDR3 DNA follows: TGTGCCTGTCCACTCGGGCGGGACTTGTCCGACAATGAGCAGTTCTTC. Its protein is CACPLGRDLSDNEQFF. This rearrangement joins TRBV2 to TRBJ2-1; tentative D call: TRBD2 (6 bases). Germline CDR1 SNHLY, CDR2 FYNNEI. This CDR3 is built from 16 residues. V was cut by 11 bases and J by 5 bases, with 25 bases left in between. The variable domain in full, completed from reference TRBV2 and TRBJ2-1, reads EPEVTQTPSHQVTQMGQEVILRCVPISNHLYFYWYRQILGQKVEFLVSFYNNEISEKSEIFDDQFSVERPDGSNFTLKIRSTKLEDSAMYFCACPLGRDLSDNEQFFGPGTRLTVL.

A single count supports this clone. The chain has TRBV2 and TRBJ1-4; 10 bases line up with TRBD1. The germline CDR1 and CDR2 sequences are SNHLY and FYNNEI. V trimming: 6 bases; J trimming: 5 bases; junction bases outside the gene matches: 9. The CDR3 sequence is 16 residues long. The CDR3: CASRPDRGRFNEKLFF. The CDR3 bases are TGTGCCAGCAGGCCAGACAGGGGGCGATTCAATGAAAAACTGTTTTTT.